The 25 T cell receptor beta chains below come from one sample, sequenced in a study of vaccination effects on CD4 cells after COVID-19. Profiling relied on immunoSEQ multiplex PCR, and the TCRdb table lists in-frame clones only, not all of them. The sample holds tens of thousands of clones; over 55% are singletons and the top ten take less than 10%. These receptors' antigens are unknown. CD4+ T cells were isolated after around ten days of culture. Here the sequenced sample was CD4+ T cells from PBMCs cultured without peptide, taken before COVID-19 vaccination. The source is a human donor who received a COVID-19 vaccine.

Only a few counts were recorded for this clone. This chain uses TRBV5-4 with TRBJ2-2; D not certain. Trimming shortened V by 2 bases and J by 2 bases, and 7 bases separated the two germline ends. This CDR3 region has 14 residues. CDR1 SGHNT and CDR2 YYREEE come from the germline V gene (reference sequence). The CDR3 sequence: CASSFIGNTGELFF. The CDR3 coding sequence is TGTGCCAGCAGCTTCATCGGTAACACCGGGGAGCTGTTTTTT.

J is TRBJ2-3 and V is TRBV5-4; TRBD2 agrees at 10 bases. Germline V gene sequence: CDR1 SGHNT, CDR2 YYREEE (reference sequence). The ends lost 3 bases at V and 3 bases at J; junction bases unmatched: 16. The CDR3 contains 19 residues. The CDR3 region is CASSWGGLAGARGTDTQYF. CDR3 sequence (DNA): TGTGCCAGCAGCTGGGGGGGGCTAGCGGGGGCGCGGGGAACAGATACGCAGTATTTT.

V usage is TRBV6-1 and J usage is TRBJ1-5; 8 bases map to TRBD1. There are 14 residues in the CDR3. Losses at the gene ends were 3 bases for V and 5 bases for J; bases not matched to a gene: 3. CDR1 is MNHNS and CDR2 is SASEGT in the germline V gene. Here the CDR3 reads CASSETGVDQPQHF. CDR3 in DNA: TGTGCCAGCAGTGAGACAGGGGTGGATCAGCCCCAGCATTTT.

This clone has more than one count but fewer than ten. The chain recombines TRBV27 with TRBJ1-1, with 8 bases aligning to TRBD1. Losses at the gene ends were 4 bases for V and 1 base for J; bases not matched to a gene: 11. CDR1 and CDR2 from the germline V gene are MNHEY and SMNVEV (reference sequence). This CDR3 spans 17 amino acids. For the CDR3, the DNA is TGTGCCAGCAGTTCTATATTCCAACAGGGGGGGAACACTGAAGCTTTCTTT. Translated: CASSSIFQQGGNTEAFF.

This clone was seen a few times. V is TRBV27 and J is TRBJ2-7; 12 positions match TRBD1. The CDR3 runs to 16 residues. J was trimmed by 0 bases and V by 5 bases; bases with no gene match: 5. The germline V gene encodes CDR1 MNHEY and CDR2 SMNVEV (reference sequence). CDR3 in amino acids: CASSVGTGGFSYEQYF. The CDR3 coding sequence is TGTGCCAGCAGTGTCGGGACAGGGGGCTTCTCCTACGAGCAGTACTTC.

The rearrangement uses TRBV5-1 and TRBJ1-1; no firm D call. Trimming stripped 5 bases from V and 1 base from J, with 12 bases between. CDR3 size: 14 residues. Per germline, CDR1 SGHRS and CDR2 YFSETQ. The CDR3 is CASRVRPGNTEAFF. CDR3 sequence (DNA): TGCGCCAGCAGAGTCCGGCCGGGGAACACTGAAGCTTTCTTT.

The chain employs TRBV25-1 and TRBJ2-6, with D tentatively TRBD1 (5 bases). CDR1 is MGHDK and CDR2 is SYGVNS in the germline V gene. The CDR3 loop spans 18 amino acids. Trimming took off 4 bases at V and 1 base at J, with 17 bases between the two ends. CDR3: CASSVQDPYASGANVLTF. In DNA form, the CDR3 reads TGTGCCAGCAGTGTACAGGATCCCTATGCATCTGGGGCCAACGTCCTGACTTTC.

The chain combines TRBV3-1 (or the pseudogene TRBV3-2) with TRBJ2-5; 8 nucleotides align to TRBD1. V lost 5 bases to trimming and J lost 5 bases; unmatched junction nucleotides: 7. The CDR3 is made up of 14 amino acids. The germline V gene has CDR1 LGHDT and CDR2 YNNKEL (reference sequence). CDR3 region: CASSDGQGGETQYF. The CDR3, as DNA: TGTGCCAGCAGCGACGGACAGGGCGGGGAGACCCAGTACTTC.

This chain connects TRBV19 to TRBJ2-7; tentatively, D is TRBD1 (7 bases). V was shortened by 1 base and J by 6 bases, with 13 bases between the two germline ends. Germline V gives CDR1 LNHDA, CDR2 SQIVND (reference sequence). The length of the CDR3 is 14 residues. CDR3 residues: CASSIGGTAGEQYF. CDR3 sequence (DNA): TGTGCCAGTAGTATAGGGGGGACAGCGGGCGAGCAGTACTTC.

The chain combines TRBV6-2 or TRBV6-3 with TRBJ2-5; 11 bases map to TRBD2. Trimming cost V 4 bases and J 9 bases; bases outside gene matches: 10. The CDR3 consists of 15 residues. Germline V CDR1 and CDR2: MNHEY, SVGEGT. This chain's CDR3 is CASSSGTSGNKAQYF. The DNA of the CDR3 is TGTGCCAGCAGTTCCGGGACTAGCGGCAATAAGGCCCAGTACTTC.

This clone has only a few counts. V and J are TRBV5-1 and TRBJ2-1, with 11 bases identical to TRBD2. Germline V gene data show CDR1 as SGHRS and CDR2 as YFSETQ. V shed 2 bases, J shed 4 bases, and the junction held 5 bases outside the gene matches. The CDR3 is made up of 16 amino acids. CDR3 in amino acids: CASSLQTSGIYNEQFF. CDR3 nucleotides: TGCGCCAGCAGCTTACAGACTAGCGGGATATACAATGAGCAGTTCTTC.

The chain links TRBV2 to TRBJ1-6; 7 bases are shared with TRBD1. V lost 2 bases and J lost 8; bases outside the gene matches: 0. The CDR3 totals 13 residues. The germline CDR1 and CDR2 sequences are SNHLY and FYNNEI. This CDR3 reads CASSETGDSPLHF. The CDR3 bases are TGTGCCAGCAGTGAAACAGGGGATTCACCCCTCCACTTT.

The V call is TRBV18, the J call TRBJ1-1; the D gene is possibly TRBD1 (5 bases). The ends were cut back, 1 base at V and 3 bases at J, with 6 bases in the middle. The CDR3 length is 13 residues. Germline V lookup: CDR1 KGHSH, CDR2 LQKENI. The CDR3 spells CASSPQGYTEAFF. In DNA form, the CDR3 reads TGTGCCAGCTCACCACAGGGGTACACTGAAGCTTTCTTT.

This clone was observed a few times. This chain uses TRBV3-1 (or the pseudogene TRBV3-2) with TRBJ2-5, with D possibly TRBD1 on 6 matching bases. This CDR3 spans 14 amino acids. Germline loops: CDR1 LGHDT, CDR2 YNNKEL (reference sequence). V was pared by 4 bases and J by 1 base, with 10 bases between. The DNA for the CDR3 is TGTGCCAGCAGCCTGAGGACAGCCCAAGAGACCCAGTACTTC. Its protein product is CASSLRTAQETQYF.

The rearrangement links TRBV18 to TRBJ1-5, with a possible D match to TRBD1 (6 bases). Trimming cost V 3 bases and J 10 bases, with 16 bases left between them. The CDR3 is 14 residues long. Germline loops: CDR1 KGHSH, CDR2 LQKENI. The CDR3 spells CASSPEAGASPQHF. As DNA, the CDR3 is TGTGCCAGCTCACCCGAGGCAGGGGCCTCCCCCCAGCATTTT. The whole variable domain, remainder taken from reference TRBV18 and TRBJ1-5, is NAGVMQNPRHLVRRRGQEARLRCSPMKGHSHVYWYRQLPEEGLKFMVYLQKENIIDESGMPKERFSAEFPKEGPSILRIQQVVRGDSAAYFCASSPEAGASPQHFGDGTRLSIL.

The rearrangement links TRBV5-4 to TRBJ1-2; TRBD1 is a possible D gene (5 bases). V dropped 4 bases and J dropped 4 bases, with 20 bases sitting between them. This CDR3 is built from 16 residues. Germline loops: CDR1 SGHNT, CDR2 YYREEE (reference sequence). The DNA of the CDR3 is TGTGCCAGCAGCCAGCCGGGACGATTCAGCGTCTATGGCTACACCTTC. This translates into CASSQPGRFSVYGYTF. The complete variable domain, with remaining parts taken from reference TRBV5-4 and TRBJ1-2, reads ETGVTQSPTHLIKTRGQQVTLRCSSQSGHNTVSWYQQALGQGPQFIFQYYREEENGRGNFPPRFSGLQFPNYSSELNVNALELDDSALYLCASSQPGRFSVYGYTFGSGTRLTVV.

This chain uses TRBV18 with TRBJ2-3; TRBD2 agrees at 14 bases. CDR3 size: 19 residues. Per germline, CDR1 KGHSH and CDR2 LQKENI. Losses at the gene ends were 4 bases for V and 0 bases for J; bases not matched to a gene: 9. CDR3 coding DNA: TGTGCCAGCTCACGATCGGGACTAGCGGGAGAGGGAAGCACAGATACGCAGTATTTT. Its translation is CASSRSGLAGEGSTDTQYF.

The chain has TRBV5-5 and TRBJ1-2, with D perhaps TRBD1 (6 bases). V was pared by 0 bases and J by 3 bases, with 12 bases between. The CDR3 sequence is 15 residues long. CDR1 and CDR2 from the germline V gene are SGHKS and YYEKEE (reference sequence). The CDR3 coding sequence is TGTGCCAGCAGCTTGGCCGGAGGGGGGTACTATGGCTACACCTTC. It is translated as CASSLAGGGYYGYTF.

The chain has TRBV25-1 and TRBJ2-3; the D gene is possibly TRBD2 (6 bases). This CDR3 is 15 amino acids long. With 7 bases removed from V and 1 base from J, the gap between germline ends came to 15 bases. CDR1 is MGHDK and CDR2 is SYGVNS in the germline V gene. CDR3 bases: TGTGCCAGCATCATCTCCGGGGGAGGCACAGATACGCAGTATTTT. As protein: CASIISGGGTDTQYF.

This clone is categorized as medium-sized (0.01 to 0.1%). V usage is TRBV15 and J usage is TRBJ2-3; tentatively, D is TRBD2 (6 bases). The V end was cut by 4 bases, the J end by 4 bases, with 21 bases between. Per germline, CDR1 LNHNV and CDR2 YYDKDF (reference sequence). CDR3 length: 17 amino acids. Here the CDR3 reads CATSKDLGLEGSDTQYF. The DNA of the CDR3 is TGTGCCACCAGCAAAGACCTAGGGTTGGAGGGGTCAGATACGCAGTATTTT.

This rearrangement joins TRBV5-1 to TRBJ1-5, with a possible D match to TRBD1 (5 bases). Per germline, CDR1 SGHRS and CDR2 YFSETQ. This CDR3 is built from 13 residues. The V gene lost 0 bases and the J gene lost 7 bases, with 8 bases spanning the gap. The CDR3 DNA follows: TGCGCCAGCAGCTTGGGGGGGTGGCAGCCCCAGCATTTT. Translation gives CASSLGGWQPQHF.

The chain recombines TRBV3-1 (or the pseudogene TRBV3-2) with TRBJ2-3, with 16 positions matching TRBD2. There are 19 residues in the CDR3. The V and J ends lost 5 bases and 1 base, in that order; junction bases with no gene match: 9. From germline, CDR1 is LGHDT and CDR2 YNNKEL (reference sequence). CDR3 residues: CASSEGLAGGPLGTDTQYF. CDR3 in DNA: TGTGCCAGCAGCGAGGGACTAGCGGGGGGGCCGCTCGGCACAGATACGCAGTATTTT.

The chain is built from TRBV4-1 and TRBJ2-4; no clear D gene. This CDR3 contains 17 residues. V was trimmed by 3 bases and J by 0 bases, leaving 15 bases between them. Germline CDR1 and CDR2: MGHRA and YSYEKL. This CDR3 reads CASSQSNKEIAKNIQYF. The CDR3 DNA is TGCGCCAGCAGCCAGTCGAACAAGGAAATAGCCAAAAACATTCAGTACTTC.

The chain couples TRBV10-3 to TRBJ2-5, with D possibly matching TRBD2 (7 bases). V lost 6 bases and J 5 bases, leaving 22 bases between the germline ends. This CDR3 contains 16 residues. Germline loops: CDR1 ENHRY, CDR2 SYGVKD. The CDR3 spells CAISVITGGLQETQYF. As DNA, the CDR3 is TGTGCCATCAGCGTAATTACCGGGGGGCTCCAGGAGACCCAGTACTTC.

The V gene is TRBV5-6, the J gene TRBJ1-2; 10 bases fit TRBD1. There are 15 residues in the CDR3. With 2 bases clipped from V and 8 bases from J, the junction kept 9 bases outside the gene matches. The germline V gene has CDR1 SGHDT and CDR2 YYEEEE. CDR3 region: CASSLLTGTGEGYTF. DNA of the CDR3: TGTGCCAGCAGCTTACTCACCGGGACAGGGGAGGGCTACACCTTC.